This paragraph covers one T cell receptor beta chain sequence. Its antigen is undetermined. Germline V gene data show CDR1 as SGHRS and CDR2 as YFSETQ. V gave up 0 bases and J gave up 3 bases; unmatched junction bases: 11. CDR3 size: 19 residues. This table comes from immunoSEQ multiplex PCR, and its TCRdb copy is limited to in-frame clones, with some not included. The sample contains just under 95,000 clones, about nine tenths of which appear only once. This record comes from a study of OX40 agonist ivuxolimab in advanced cancers. Background on the study: Patients enrolled in dose escalation were diagnosed with hepatocellular carcinoma, melanoma, renal cell or head and neck cancer. Patients were about 83% male with ages roughly 23 to 85, mean 60.

Overall study findings and caveats: Normalized expansion of T-cell clones was also low for some nonresponders.

The J gene is TRBJ2-3, the V gene TRBV5-1; TRBD2 matches 12 bases. The clonotype originates from an adult with an advanced solid tumor such as melanoma, head and neck, liver or kidney cancer. Here the sequenced sample was CD4+ or CD8+ T cells sorted from blood, taken in a trial of the OX40 agonist ivuxolimab. The CDR3 nucleotides read TGCGCCAGCAGCTTGGGCAACCTAGCGGGGGGGCCGGTGACAGATACGCAGTATTTT. Translated, it gives CASSLGNLAGGPVTDTQYF.